These 20 T cell receptor beta chains were sequenced from one sample in a study of PD-1 and CTLA-4 blockade in melanoma. TCRdb's table, derived via immunoSEQ multiplex PCR, lists solely in-frame clones and lacks some. In the table there are about 30,000 clones, 88% of which are singletons. This sample comprised CD8+ T cells from peripheral blood, obtained from a patient given anti-PD-1 treatment. The receptor source for this set is a human donor with melanoma.

The chain couples TRBV5-1 to TRBJ1-1, with 7 bases that match TRBD1. Germline trimming cut 4 bases from V and 4 bases from J; bases unmatched to any gene: 10. Germline V gene sequence: CDR1 SGHRS, CDR2 YFSETQ. The CDR3 spans 15 residues. The CDR3 DNA sequence: TGCGCCAGCAGCCTCAGGGGGGGCGAAGGCACTGAAGCTTTCTTT. Its protein is CASSLRGGEGTEAFF.

The chain has TRBV7-9 and TRBJ2-7; no definite D call. Germline assignment: CDR1 SEHNR and CDR2 FQNEAQ (reference sequence). The CDR3 contains 13 residues. V shed 1 base and J shed 3 bases, with 7 bases lying between them. The CDR3 DNA sequence: TGTGCCAGCAGCTTAGGGTCAAACTACGAGCAGTACTTC. The encoded protein is CASSLGSNYEQYF.

The V and J genes are TRBV7-9 and TRBJ2-7; D unresolved. CDR3 length: 13 residues. The ends were cut back, 1 base at V and 0 bases at J, with 4 bases in the middle. Germline lookup yields CDR1 SEHNR and CDR2 FQNEAQ (reference sequence). The CDR3, as DNA: TGTGCCAGCAGCTTAGACTACTCCTACGAGCAGTACTTC. Translation gives CASSLDYSYEQYF.

The chain has TRBV3-1 (or the pseudogene TRBV3-2) and TRBJ2-5; no definite D call. CDR1 and CDR2 (germline): LGHDT, YNNKEL (reference sequence). There are 15 residues in the CDR3. V was trimmed by 1 base and J by 3 bases, leaving 12 bases between them. The DNA of the CDR3 is TGTGCCAGCAGCCAAGGAGTATCTGGGAAAGAGACCCAGTACTTC. The encoded protein is CASSQGVSGKETQYF.

J is TRBJ2-5 and V is TRBV2; 8 positions match TRBD2. Germline CDR1 and CDR2: SNHLY and FYNNEI. Trimming cost V 9 bases and J 1 base; bases outside gene matches: 7. CDR3 length: 14 residues. The CDR3 here is CASGAGGRQETQYF. The CDR3 bases are TGTGCCAGTGGGGCGGGGGGCCGCCAAGAGACCCAGTACTTC.

V usage is TRBV7-2 and J usage is TRBJ2-3, with 7 bases fitting TRBD2. The junction had 6 bases not matched to a gene; V was cut back by 2 bases and J by 1 base. Germline CDR1 and CDR2: SGHTA and FQGNSA. The CDR3 runs to 16 residues. CDR3 coding DNA: TGTGCCAGCAGCTTATCCGGGGCGGGGGGCACAGATACGCAGTATTTT. It translates to CASSLSGAGGTDTQYF.

V gene TRBV6-5 combines with J gene TRBJ1-2; 11 nucleotides line up with TRBD1. CDR1 MNHEY and CDR2 SVGAGI come from the germline V gene. V dropped 5 bases and J dropped 1; count of bases not matched to a gene: 3. CDR3 length: 15 amino acids. In DNA, the CDR3 is TGTGCCAGCAGTCCGGGGACAGGGGGTAACTATGGCTACACCTTC. Its translation is CASSPGTGGNYGYTF.

The rearrangement uses TRBV27 and TRBJ1-2, with 8 bases lining up with TRBD1. The germline gives CDR1 MNHEY, CDR2 SMNVEV (reference sequence). The CDR3 spans 14 residues. V lost 6 bases to trimming and J lost 2 bases; unmatched junction nucleotides: 5. CDR3 nucleotides: TGTGCCAGCAGCCCATCAGGGGGCAACTATGGCTACACCTTC. Translating gives CASSPSGGNYGYTF.

The rearrangement uses TRBV7-9 and TRBJ1-6, with D unresolved. The V gene lost 5 bases and the J gene lost 8 bases, with 13 bases spanning the gap. Per germline, CDR1 SEHNR and CDR2 FQNEAQ (reference sequence). This CDR3 is built from 14 residues. CDR3 in amino acids: CASSLSGLHSPLHF. Here the CDR3 DNA reads TGTGCCAGCAGCCTCAGCGGATTGCATTCACCCCTCCACTTT.

This chain connects TRBV3-1 (or the pseudogene TRBV3-2) to TRBJ1-1; D unclear. The CDR3 is made up of 17 amino acids. Germline V gene data show CDR1 as LGHDT and CDR2 as YNNKEL (reference sequence). The V end was cut by 0 bases, the J end by 0 bases, with 14 bases between. The CDR3 region is CASSQDELGRMNTEAFF. The CDR3 bases are TGTGCCAGCAGCCAAGATGAGCTCGGCAGGATGAACACTGAAGCTTTCTTT.

The rearrangement links TRBV6-1 to TRBJ2-7; D is possibly TRBD1 (6 bases). Germline CDR1 is MNHNS and CDR2 is SASEGT. The CDR3 runs to 17 residues. V gave up 1 base and J gave up 4 bases, with 20 bases separating them. CDR3 nucleotide sequence: TGTGCCAGCAGTGAAGTGTTTGGGGGCGCGGAAAAATACGAGCAGTACTTC. This sequence encodes CASSEVFGGAEKYEQYF.

This clone has just one count. The chain employs TRBV28 and TRBJ2-2, with D possibly being TRBD1 (6 bases). Germline values: CDR1 MDHEN, CDR2 SYDVKM. The V gene lost 7 bases and the J gene lost 5 bases, with 20 bases spanning the gap. The CDR3 is 16 residues long. The CDR3 DNA reads TGTGCCAGCACCCACATCACTGGGGGCCGAACCGGGGAGCTGTTTTTT. Translation: CASTHITGGRTGELFF.

The V and J genes are TRBV5-6 and TRBJ1-4; a possible D gene is TRBD1 (5 bases). V shed 7 bases and J shed 0 bases, with 10 bases lying between them. Germline values: CDR1 SGHDT, CDR2 YYEEEE. This CDR3 is built from 14 residues. As DNA, the CDR3 is TGTGCCAGCGGCTGGGGGGCAACTAATGAAAAACTGTTTTTT. Encoded protein: CASGWGATNEKLFF. Full variable domain (missing parts from reference TRBV5-6 and TRBJ1-4): DAGVTQSPTHLIKTRGQQVTLRCSPKSGHDTVSWYQQALGQGPQFIFQYYEEEERQRGNFPDRFSGHQFPNYSSELNVNALLLGDSALYLCASGWGATNEKLFFGSGTQLSVL.

This clone was observed a handful of times. This rearrangement joins TRBV4-1 to TRBJ1-6; D might be TRBD1 (6 bases). V was clipped by 0 bases and J by 10 bases, with 19 bases between them. The germline V gene encodes CDR1 MGHRA and CDR2 YSYEKL. The CDR3 sequence is 17 residues long. CDR3 in DNA: TGCGCCAGCAGCCAAGATTCAGGGGCCGGACGGTCGTCACCCCTCCACTTT. This sequence encodes CASSQDSGAGRSSPLHF.

This clone has just a few counts. V and J are TRBV19 and TRBJ2-7; a weak D match, TRBD1 (6 bases). CDR1 is LNHDA, CDR2 SQIVND, per germline (reference sequence). Trimming took 5 bases from V and 2 from J, leaving 10 bases between them. This CDR3 comprises 13 residues. CDR3 loop: CASSWTVTYEQYF. For the CDR3, the DNA is TGTGCCAGTAGTTGGACAGTCACCTACGAGCAGTACTTC.

V usage is TRBV27 and J usage is TRBJ1-2; D unresolved. CDR1 and CDR2 (germline): MNHEY, SMNVEV (reference sequence). Trimming left V 5 bases short and J 4 bases short, with 11 bases between. The CDR3 is made up of 13 amino acids. The CDR3 nucleotides are TGTGCCAGCAGTGCAGGACCGACCTATGGCTACACCTTC. Translating gives CASSAGPTYGYTF.

V is TRBV27 and J is TRBJ2-5; D call uncertain. Germline V CDR1 and CDR2: MNHEY, SMNVEV (reference sequence). Trimming took off 2 bases at V and 2 bases at J, with 9 bases between the two ends. The CDR3 runs 14 residues. CDR3 loop: CASSLTVSQETQYF. The CDR3 nucleotides are TGTGCCAGCAGTTTAACAGTATCTCAAGAGACCCAGTACTTC.

This clone is a singleton in its sample. V usage is TRBV12-3 or TRBV12-4 and J usage is TRBJ2-7; D is uncertain. CDR3 length equals 12 residues. Deletions cut 4 bases from V and 6 bases from J, with 10 bases between. The CDR3 nucleotides are TGTGCCAGCAGTTCTCGGATTCCCGAGCAGTACTTC. Translation gives CASSSRIPEQYF.

This clone was observed a single time. V gene TRBV28 combines with J gene TRBJ1-1; D remains ambiguous. The CDR3 loop spans 12 amino acids. Trimming took off 6 bases at V and 4 bases at J, with 9 bases between the two ends. Germline-derived CDR1 and CDR2 are MDHEN and SYDVKM. In nucleotides, the CDR3 is TGTGCCAGCAGCCCTGGAGGCACTGAAGCTTTCTTT. Protein sequence: CASSPGGTEAFF.

The V call is TRBV6-1, the J call TRBJ1-2, with TRBD1 matching 8 bases. The CDR3 contains 17 residues. Unmatched junction bases numbered 13, after V lost 4 bases and J lost 3 bases. Per germline, CDR1 MNHNS and CDR2 SASEGT. The CDR3 reads CASSASSSGTGHYGYTF. CDR3 nucleotides: TGTGCCAGCAGTGCGTCCTCCTCCGGGACAGGCCACTATGGCTACACCTTC.